This T cell receptor (beta chain) was observed in a study of blood T cell repertoires in COVID-19. With 0 bases clipped from V and 4 bases from J, the junction kept 3 bases outside the gene matches. The germline gives CDR1 MNHEY, CDR2 SMNVEV (reference sequence). This CDR3 region has 15 residues. Libraries were prepared by immunoSEQ multiplex PCR; TCRdb keeps only in-frame clonotypes and omits some of them. The data hold 200,000 to 250,000 clones, with 87% observed a single time. The age range of participants was 18 to 89 years, with residence in about 25 US areas. Cohort 3 recovered donors had two negative PCRs, clearance, or symptom resolution.

The receptor's source is a man younger than 45 who had recovered from COVID-19. The J gene is TRBJ2-1, the V gene TRBV27, with 7 bases matching TRBD1. Sequencing used PBMCs or T cells enriched from blood (not recorded which). The CDR3 nucleotides are TGTGCCAGCAGTTTATCCGGGACAGCATACAATGAGCAGTTCTTC. This codes for CASSLSGTAYNEQFF.